This TCR beta chain was captured by sequencing in a study of T cell responses to AZD1222 COVID-19 vaccine. Clones were sequenced by immunoSEQ multiplex PCR, and TCRdb holds only the in-frame ones, with some missing. Among 150,000 to 200,000 clones listed, over 80% were seen once. Germline V gives CDR1 LGHNA, CDR2 YNFKEQ. The CDR3 has 19 amino acids. J lost 0 bases, V lost 1 base, and 6 bases had no gene match. The chain combines TRBV4-2 with TRBJ2-1, with 13 bases fitting TRBD2. The source was peripheral blood, collected on day 0 of AZD1222 vaccination. This receptor was identified in an adult in good health. The CDR3 DNA sequence: TGTGCCAGCAGCCAAGGGACTAGCGGGAGTTGTGCCTCCTACAATGAGCAGTTCTTC. Translated, it gives CASSQGTSGSCASYNEQFF.